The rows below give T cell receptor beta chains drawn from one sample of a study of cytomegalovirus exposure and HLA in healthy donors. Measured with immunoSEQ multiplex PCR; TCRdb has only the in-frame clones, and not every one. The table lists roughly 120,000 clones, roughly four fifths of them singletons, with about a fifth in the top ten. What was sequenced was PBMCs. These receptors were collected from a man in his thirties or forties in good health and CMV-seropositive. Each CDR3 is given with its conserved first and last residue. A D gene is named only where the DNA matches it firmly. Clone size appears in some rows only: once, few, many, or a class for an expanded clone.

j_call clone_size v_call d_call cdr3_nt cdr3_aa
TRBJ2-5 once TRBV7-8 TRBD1 TGTGCCAGCAGCCCAGACAGGGTCGGAGGCGAGACCCAGTACTTC CASSPDRVGGETQYF
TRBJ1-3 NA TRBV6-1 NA TGTGCCAGCAGTGCCCTAGTATCTGGAAACACCATATATTTT CASSALVSGNTIYF
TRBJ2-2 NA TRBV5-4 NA TGTGCCAGCAGCTCCCAAAGAGGTTCCACCGGGGAGCTGTTTTTT CASSSQRGSTGELFF
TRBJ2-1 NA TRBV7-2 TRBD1 TGTGCCAGCAGCTTAGCAGGGACAGGGAGCAATGAGCAGTTCTTC CASSLAGTGSNEQFF
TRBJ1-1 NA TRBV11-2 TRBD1 TGTGCCAGCAGCTCGGGACAGGGGGCGTCTATCCTGAACACTGAAGCTTTCTTT CASSSGQGASILNTEAFF
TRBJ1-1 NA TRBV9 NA TGTGCCAGCAGCGTAGAGGGCAGAGGGGGAACGGAAGCTTTCTTT CASSVEGRGGTEAFF
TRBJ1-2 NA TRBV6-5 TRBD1 TGTGCCAGCAGTCTAGACAGGGGGAACTATGGCTACACCTTC CASSLDRGNYGYTF
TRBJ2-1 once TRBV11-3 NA TGTGCCAGCAGCTTAGGGTGGGCTAGCGAACACAATGAGCAGTTCTTC CASSLGWASEHNEQFF
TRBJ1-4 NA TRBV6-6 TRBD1 TGTGCCAGCAGTTACCGGGGACAGGCGAGGGAAAAACTGTTTTTT CASSYRGQAREKLFF
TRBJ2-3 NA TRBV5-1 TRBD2 TGCGCCAGCAGCCGGATTAGCGGGGCTACGCAGTATTTT CASSRISGATQYF
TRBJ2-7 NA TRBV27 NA TGTGCCAGCAGTTTGGGGAGAATTGCCGAGCAGTACTTC CASSLGRIAEQYF
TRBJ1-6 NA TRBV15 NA TGTGCCACCAGCAGAGATAGGAGTAGACCGGGTATACCCCTCCACTTT CATSRDRSRPGIPLHF
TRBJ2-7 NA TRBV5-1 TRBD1 TGCGCCAGCCAGCAGGGACAGGGGCCCTACGAGCAGTACTTC CASQQGQGPYEQYF